The source of this TCR beta chain is a study of human T cells and chemical hapten exposure. Findings of the study overall: PT1 expanded TCR counts correlated positively with patch test score.

The CDR3 is made up of 18 amino acids. About this clonotype itself: Its antigen is unknown.

TCRdb re-analysed the RACE reads in MiXCR, keeping a single row per CDR3 protein. The sample has some 350,000 distinct CDR3 sequences; around 7% are singletons. As to time point: patch test 1, 2 weeks after DPC sensitization. Treatment given: therapeutic diphenylcyclopropenone sensitization with weekly scalp DPC. Source: whole blood, taken in connection with sensitization to the hapten diphenylcyclopropenone (DPC). The source is a woman between 18 and 29 years old with alopecia areata. Some clones in this sample may be carry-over from other donors' samples. The V call is TRBV21-1, the J call TRBJ1-5. TRBV21-1 is termed a pseudogene. The CDR3 DNA reads as TGTGCCAGCAGCAAAGCGCTAGGAAAAATTTATAGCAATCAGCCCCAGCATTTT. It translates to CASSKALGKIYSNQPQHF.